The clone carrying this TCR beta chain was counted a few times. Antigen unknown. The data belong to a study of Graves' ophthalmopathy and Graves' hyperthyroidism. Broader study findings: Detection in blood was also observed for most expanded thyroid clonotypes above 0.001 frequency.

Beta-chain TCR CDR3 regions were amplified from RNA transcripts. HTBI primers were used in a first-round RT-PCR, which preceded a second-round multiplex PCR. TCRdb reanalysed the multiplex PCR reads using MiXCR and keeps one entry per CDR3 protein. Here the sample spans about 1.2 million distinct CDR3 sequences, 35% to 40% being singletons. The CDR3 has 12 residues. V lost 2 bases and J 7 bases, leaving 8 bases between the germline ends. Germline CDR1 reads LNHDA; CDR2 reads SQIVND (reference sequence). This chain joins TRBV19 and TRBJ1-1; D gene unclear. This clonotype was obtained from an adult man with Graves' hyperthyroidism. The specimen was peripheral blood or thyroid tissue (not recorded which). The CDR3 loop reads CASSIPRNEAFF. Here the CDR3 DNA reads TGTGCCAGTAGTATACCCCGGAATGAAGCTTTCTTT.